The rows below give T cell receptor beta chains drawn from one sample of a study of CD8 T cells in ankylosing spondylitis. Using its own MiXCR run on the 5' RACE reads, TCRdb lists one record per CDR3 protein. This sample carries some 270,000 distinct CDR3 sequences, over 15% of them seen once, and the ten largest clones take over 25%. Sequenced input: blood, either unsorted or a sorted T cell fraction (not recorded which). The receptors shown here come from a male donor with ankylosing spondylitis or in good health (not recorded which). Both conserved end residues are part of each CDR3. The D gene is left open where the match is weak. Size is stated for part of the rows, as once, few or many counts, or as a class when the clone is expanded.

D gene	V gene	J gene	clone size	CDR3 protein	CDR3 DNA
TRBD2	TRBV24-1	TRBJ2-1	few	CATSEGGLEIRNEQFF	TGTGCCACCAGTGAGGGCGGACTAGAGATTAGAAATGAGCAGTTCTTC
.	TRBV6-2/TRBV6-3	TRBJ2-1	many	CASSTPYSSYNEQFF	TGTGCCAGCAGTACCCCCTATAGCTCCTACAATGAGCAGTTCTTC
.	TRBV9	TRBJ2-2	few	CASSARQSGNTGELFF	TGTGCCAGCAGCGCACGCCAGAGTGGGAACACCGGGGAGCTGTTTTTT
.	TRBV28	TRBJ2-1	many	CASLIGNEQFF	TGTGCCAGCTTGATCGGCAATGAGCAGTTCTTC
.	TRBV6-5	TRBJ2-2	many	CASSYAAGELFF	TGTGCCAGCAGTTATGCGGCCGGGGAGCTGTTTTTT
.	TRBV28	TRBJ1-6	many	CASSLFGTAHNSPLHF	TGTGCCAGCAGTTTATTCGGGACGGCCCATAATTCACCCCTCCACTTT
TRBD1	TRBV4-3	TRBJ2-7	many	CASSDIPGGNEQYF	TGCGCCAGCAGCGATATTCCAGGGGGTAACGAGCAGTACTTC
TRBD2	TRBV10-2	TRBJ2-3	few	CASRVILAGVNTQYF	TGCGCCAGCAGGGTAATCCTAGCGGGAGTAAATACGCAGTATTTT
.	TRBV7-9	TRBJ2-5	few	CASSLGGTETQYF	TGTGCCAGCAGCTTGGGCGGGACGGAGACCCAGTACTTC
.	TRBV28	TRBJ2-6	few	CASSLWAGPSGANVLTF	TGTGCCAGCAGTTTATGGGCAGGGCCCTCTGGGGCCAACGTCCTGACTTTC
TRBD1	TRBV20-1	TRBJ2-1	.	CSAREPGQAYNEQFF	TGCAGTGCTAGGGAACCGGGACAGGCCTACAATGAGCAGTTCTTC
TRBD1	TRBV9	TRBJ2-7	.	CASSAGDRSPYEQYF	TGTGCCAGCAGCGCGGGGGACAGGTCCCCCTACGAGCAGTACTTC
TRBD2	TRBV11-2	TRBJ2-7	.	CASSFGTSGYEQYF	TGTGCCAGCAGCTTTGGGACTAGCGGCTACGAGCAGTACTTC
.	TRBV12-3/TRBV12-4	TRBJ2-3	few	CASSFRGYTDTQYF	TGTGCCAGCAGTTTTCGGGGTTACACAGATACGCAGTATTTT
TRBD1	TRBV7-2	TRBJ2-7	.	CASSLGDSMIYEQYF	TGTGCCAGCAGCTTAGGGGACAGTATGATCTACGAGCAGTACTTC
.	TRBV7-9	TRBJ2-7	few	CASIGGSMDEQYF	TGTGCCAGCATCGGCGGATCTATGGACGAGCAGTACTTC
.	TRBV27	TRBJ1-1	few	CASIGGGMGNTEAFF	TGTGCCAGCATTGGGGGGGGAATGGGAAACACTGAAGCTTTCTTT
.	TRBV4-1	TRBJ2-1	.	CASSPETDEQFF	TGCGCCAGCAGCCCGGAGACTGATGAGCAGTTCTTC
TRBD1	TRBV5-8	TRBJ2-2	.	CASSSPGGAGELFF	TGTGCCAGCAGCTCCCCAGGGGGAGCCGGGGAGCTGTTTTTT
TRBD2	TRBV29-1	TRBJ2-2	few	CTTLAGEGTGELFF	TGCACCACTCTGGCGGGAGAGGGCACCGGGGAGCTGTTTTTT
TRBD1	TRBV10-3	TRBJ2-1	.	CAITEGQGIYNEQFF	TGTGCCATCACCGAGGGACAGGGAATCTACAATGAGCAGTTCTTC
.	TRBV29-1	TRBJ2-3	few	CSVEEGAVTSTDTQYF	TGCAGCGTTGAGGAGGGAGCAGTTACTAGCACAGATACGCAGTATTTT
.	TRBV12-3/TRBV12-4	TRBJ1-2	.	CASSHGWTSDYGYTF	TGTGCCAGCAGTCACGGCTGGACTTCCGACTATGGCTACACCTTC
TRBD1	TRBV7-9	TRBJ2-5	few	CASSLFLQGVIETQYF	TGTGCCAGCAGCTTATTCCTGCAGGGGGTAATAGAGACCCAGTACTTC
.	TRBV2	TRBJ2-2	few	CARETENTGELFF	TGTGCCAGGGAGACAGAGAACACCGGGGAGCTGTTTTTT
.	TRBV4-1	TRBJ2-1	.	CASSQGQGYNEQFF	TGCGCCAGCAGCCAAGGGCAGGGCTACAATGAGCAGTTCTTC
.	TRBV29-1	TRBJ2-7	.	CSVGGRGQYEQYF	TGCAGCGTGGGAGGGAGGGGGCAATACGAGCAGTACTTC
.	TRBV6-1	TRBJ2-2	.	CASSSVGAVWELFF	TGTGCCAGCAGTTCTGTGGGGGCAGTGTGGGAGCTGTTTTTT
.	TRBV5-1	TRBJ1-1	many	CASSAEAGINTEAFF	TGCGCCAGCAGCGCCGAGGCAGGCATTAACACTGAAGCTTTCTTT
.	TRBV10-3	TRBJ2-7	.	CAISDIGQPTYEQYF	TGTGCCATCAGTGATATCGGACAGCCGACCTACGAGCAGTACTTC
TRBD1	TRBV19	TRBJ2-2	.	CASSIGSRDRGPTGELFF	TGTGCCAGTAGTATAGGTAGCAGGGACAGGGGTCCTACCGGGGAGCTGTTTTTT
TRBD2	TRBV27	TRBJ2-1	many	CASTSTSGNNGEQFF	TGTGCCAGCACCTCGACTAGCGGGAATAACGGTGAGCAGTTCTTC
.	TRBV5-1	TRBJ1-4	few	CASSWETVSDEKLFF	TGCGCCAGCAGCTGGGAGACAGTTTCGGATGAAAAACTGTTTTTT
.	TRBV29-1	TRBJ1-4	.	CSVGTALGIELFF	TGCAGCGTTGGAACAGCCTTGGGGATAGAACTGTTTTTT
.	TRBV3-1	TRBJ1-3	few	CASSSDRSSGNTIYF	TGTGCCAGCAGTAGCGACAGGAGCTCTGGAAACACCATATATTTT
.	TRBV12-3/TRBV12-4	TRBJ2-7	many	CASSPDYEQYF	TGTGCCAGCAGCCCGGACTACGAGCAGTACTTC
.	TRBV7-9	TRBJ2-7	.	CASSDPGRRDEQYF	TGTGCCAGCAGCGACCCGGGGAGGCGGGACGAGCAGTACTTC
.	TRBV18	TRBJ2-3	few	CASSPPSETQYF	TGTGCCAGCTCACCACCGTCGGAGACGCAGTATTTT
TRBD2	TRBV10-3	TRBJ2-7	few	CAISGGVGVPSREQYF	TGTGCCATCAGCGGGGGGGTAGGAGTTCCTAGTAGGGAGCAGTACTTC